The present entry profiles one T cell receptor (beta chain) with its context. Per the authors' pipeline: Reference gene primer amplification gave nucleated cell count estimates. The repertoire was sequenced with immunoSEQ multiplex PCR; TCRdb's copy has only in-frame clones and lacks some. D and trimming were read from the DNA, whereas the V and J calls and clone size are those reported in that table. The table records 200,000 to 250,000 clones, 84% of them present only once. The V gene's germline CDR1 is WNHNN and CDR2 SYGVQD (reference sequence). Trimming stripped 2 bases from V and 11 bases from J, with 17 bases between. This CDR3 is 14 amino acids long. The record originates from a study of blood T cell repertoires in COVID-19. Study information: COVID-19 samples collected from the United States, Italy and Spain covered acute and convalescent phases.

This TCR derives from a woman aged 55-69 years who had recovered from COVID-19. The sample taken for sequencing was peripheral blood. The chain is built from TRBV10-1 and TRBJ2-3; tentatively, D is TRBD2 (6 bases). The CDR3 reads CASSESGLPLGQYF. CDR3 coding DNA: TGCGCCAGCAGTGAGAGCGGGCTACCCCTGGGGCAGTATTTT.